Sequencing of this T cell receptor beta chain was carried out in a study of cytomegalovirus exposure and HLA in healthy donors (dated by TCRdb to the late 2010s). With regard to the full study: An earlier analysis of approximately 640 of the donors reported 250 to 300 Gb of sequence data and roughly 100 million unique TCR beta sequences from about 179 million T cells. HLA typing covered class I and class II loci at four-digit resolution. Among under 450 genotyped donors of the cohort, an average of 235,054 unique TCR beta nucleotide sequences were sequenced per donor, around a sixth of them non-productive. All discovery cohort repertoires had been generated on a single sequencing platform. Besides the first cohort of 550 to 750 subjects, a separate validation cohort made up of around 120 different subjects was used. Among the roughly 430 genotyped donors, more than 70% belonged to the genetic ancestry cluster associated with self-reported Caucasian donors. Roughly 310 gigabases of sequencing data and approximately 85 million unique TCR sequences were included in an early release covering about 620 HLA-typed donors. Rather than drawing on any new phenotypic data, the later analysis identified candidate immune exposures from TCR beta sequences and the way those sequences occurred across donors. An earlier analysis of 587 of the donors applied high-throughput TCR beta sequencing to assess whether each TCR beta V gene segment acted as functional or pseudogenic. Typing coverage varied by locus: roughly 629-640 donors for A, B, C, DRB1 and DQB1; roughly 520 for DQA1; over 600 for DPA1; 450 to 480 for DPB1. The T cell repertoires of some 670 subjects were profiled by immunosequencing and related to cytomegalovirus serostatus. Donor age, sex, ethnicity and CMV serostatus were compiled together with the repertoire data. The study combined high-throughput TCR immunosequencing, statistical association of individual TCRs with disease status, and machine learning to predict cytomegalovirus infection status. Five DR-DQ haplotypes were treated as single units for association and clustering because of strong linkage in the cohort. The study was designed to test whether signatures of past pathogen exposure could be identified by cataloging public T cell receptors. Genome-wide SNP genotypes for about three fifths of the 666 donors were used in a later genetic analysis, which treated that subset as a discovery cohort. A later analysis re-examined previously published TCR beta repertoires from 610 or so donors and added high-resolution HLA genotyping to investigate patterns of TCR occurrence.

The cohort consisted of approximately 670 healthy bone marrow donors. At the time of sampling, all cohort members were nominally healthy, though unrecorded immune exposures were likely present. The donor tested CMV seronegative, placing the donor among the approximately 400 seronegative members of the cohort. A peripheral blood sample was provided by each donor, and peripheral blood mononuclear cells were used for TCR beta sequencing. Genomic DNA was extracted from the blood cell samples with the Qiagen DNeasy Blood Extraction Kit. General conclusions and limits of the study: Linkage disequilibrium might explain the correlated functional status among segregating V segments, but an unknown experimental factor could not be excluded. A further reported finding was that TCR beta sequences accurately predicted the HLA-A and HLA-B alleles for most subjects in the first cohort. Across donors, most TCR sequences were observed very rarely, whereas some public TCRs were present in many individuals. A cluster of highly shared sequence variants was judged likely to be a technical artifact of the sequencing pipeline. The earlier analysis of about 600 of the donors excluded roughly 16 rarely observed V segments, including chromosome 9 orphons, because counts were too low. The authors suggested that the approach could potentially be generalized to other disease states and immunological phenotypes. In an earlier analysis of a few hundred of the donors, most TCR beta V segments were observed in productive rearrangements about 90% or about 30% of the time, broadly matching IMGT annotations. When HLA alleles, especially DR and DQ, strongly co-occurred, TCR associations were difficult to assign to individual alleles. According to a later analysis, parvovirus B19, influenza, CMV and Epstein-Barr virus appeared linked to several top co-occurrence clusters. A later genetic analysis associated a missense DCLRE1C variant with V-gene and J-gene trimming of TCR beta chains, and an independent cohort replicated the association. A later analysis found that HLA-associated TCR beta chains were more clonally expanded and had lower generation probabilities than equally common non-associated chains. Only TCR beta chains were sequenced in this cohort, and the absence of alpha or paired-chain data limited detectable features. A few of the identified cytomegalovirus-associated TCR beta chains were confirmed in vitro to be specific for cytomegalovirus antigens. A total of 150 or so TCR beta chains were listed by the study as associated with cytomegalovirus. The 87-base-pair reads could not distinguish some IMGT-functional V segments, including TRBV6-2 and TRBV6-3, so those segments were excluded. A later analysis associated approximately 17,000 TCR beta sequences with specific HLA alleles at a false discovery rate of 0.05. In a later analysis, TCR association rates were found to vary across HLA loci, with the most associated TCRs seen for DRB1 alleles and the fewest for HLA-C alleles. Most CMV-associated TCR beta chains appeared to be HLA-restricted in a later analysis, and the HLA associations seemed to be driven largely by CMV exposure. CMV serostatus was the only immune exposure information available for the cohort. Sequencing depth was assumed to be roughly uniform across donors in the presence/absence analyses, though that assumption may not hold. Cytomegalovirus status was reported to be diagnosed by the classifier with high specificity and sensitivity in both the original and validation cohorts. Because HLA typing was missing for some donors at each locus, association tests included only the typed subset. A later genetic analysis reported fewer N-insertions in productive TCRs among donors in an Asian-associated ancestry cluster than the roughly 690-donor mean.

The germline V gene (reference sequence) yields LNHDA for CDR1 and SQIVND for CDR2. V and J are truncated by 9 bases and 4 bases respectively, leaving an intervening sequence of 18 bases. The CDR3 numbers 15 residues from cysteine through phenylalanine. The read is trimmed to its CDR3 DNA, 45 bases read in frame from base 1. On this clone: The clone's antigen remains unknown. The sample holds no much larger clone one base away, and base qualities are not on file.

Library generation was performed with the immunoSEQ multiplex PCR assay. For the multiplex PCR, a mixture combining 60 forward primers for TCR Vbeta segments and 13 reverse primers for TCR Jbeta segments was used. The CDR3 region of rearranged TCR beta genes was amplified from genomic DNA with a multiplex PCR assay. The amplified TCR beta libraries were sequenced on the Illumina HiSeq System as 87-base-pair reads. For the original study's pipeline: A later analysis tallied 75 million to 85 million unique TCR beta chains across the approximately 670 repertoires, and approximately 12 million of those chains were shared by two or more donors. Raw reads were error-corrected and collapsed into unique sequences with a nearest-neighbor algorithm that merged closely related sequences to remove PCR and sequencing errors. V, D and J gene segments were assigned by aligning CDR3 sequences to IMGT reference sequences. For a sequence to be retained, a match of at least six nucleotides was required to both a V gene segment and a J gene segment. A rearrangement was called productive if the CDR3 had no stop codons and remained in frame with V and J, and every other rearrangement was called non-productive. CDR3 was defined by IMGT convention, running from the second conserved V-encoded cysteine to the conserved J-encoded phenylalanine. In an earlier analysis of more than 550 of the donors, sequences lacking an unambiguous match to a single V gene segment were excluded. In an earlier analysis of some 590 of the donors, V segments were called functional above 56.7% productive rearrangements and were called segregating when the between-donor standard deviation exceeded 5%. To diagnose cytomegalovirus status from the catalog of TCR beta chain sequences, a statistical classification framework was built. V and J gene assignment, in a later analysis, came from comparing TCR nucleotide sequences with IMGT/GENE-DB human TR gene sequences. Using the TCRdist pipeline, a later analysis assigned CDR3 sequences along with most-parsimonious VDJ recombination scenarios. In a later analysis, each TCR beta chain was defined by its CDR3 amino acid sequence together with its V-gene family, and reads lacking a unique V-gene family were excluded. A later analysis removed 500 to 650 highly shared, low-generation-probability nucleotide sequences to deal with suspected cross-contamination and a sequencing artifact. In a later analysis, a clonal expansion index was calculated for each public chain from normalized within-repertoire ranks of inferred template counts. Generation probabilities in a later analysis came from a VDJ recombination model fitted to out-of-frame rearrangements, and those results were checked against IGoR. Hypergeometric tests were used in a later analysis to score TCR-TCR, TCR-HLA and TCR-CMV co-occurrence, with a repertoire-size bias correction applied to the TCR pairs. False discovery rates were estimated in a later analysis by permuting HLA or CMV assignments 20 times. In a later analysis, co-occurring TCRs were grouped using DBSCAN, with TCRdist sequence similarity added in when clustering inside HLA-allele-positive subsets. Repertoires with fewer than 30,000 or more than 120,000 public chains, plus five repertoires with anomalous nucleotide sharing, were excluded from co-occurrence clustering. The table was pulled from immuneACCESS by TCRdb, which kept in-frame rearrangements only. Such tables lose some clones; where checked, under half of the loss comes from unresolved V genes, and the rest has no known cause. V, J and clone size reflect that table, while D and trimming were determined from the DNA. For this sample there are about 72,000 clones; 75% to 85% appear just once. The top ten constitute roughly 3.5% of the sample.

Sequencing input: PBMCs. The clonotype was recovered from a man aged 35 to 55 in good health and CMV-seronegative. The sequence joins TRBV19 to TRBJ2-2; there is no confident call for the D gene. The bases read TGTGCCAGCAATGGGCGATTCCTTGCCACCGGGGAGCTGTTTTTT. This sequence encodes CASNGRFLATGELFF.